This TCR beta chain was sequenced during a study of blood T cell repertoires in COVID-19. Study at large: COVID-19 samples, acute and convalescent, were from the United States, Italy and Spain. T cells, B-cell-depleted T cells, or PBMCs supplied cDNA or gDNA.

Per the original data handling: Cell counts per sample came from amplifying reference gene primers. Sequencing used immunoSEQ multiplex PCR; TCRdb keeps in-frame clones, though not all of them. From that table come the V and J calls and clone size; the DNA was used to work out D and trimming. The profile shows about 120,000 clones, less than 85% of them singletons. In its sample, this clone was seen once. This TCR came from a woman of 80 years or more with acute or convalescent COVID-19. The source material was peripheral blood.

CDR3 nucleotides: TGTGCCAGCAGCTTAGATGGACACAACGTCCTGACTTTC. It translates to CASSLDGHNVLTF. The rearrangement links TRBV11-3 to TRBJ2-6, with a possible D match to TRBD1 (5 bases). Trimming stripped 0 bases from V and 9 bases from J, with 6 bases between. Germline V gives CDR1 SGHNT, CDR2 YENEEA. The CDR3 is made up of 13 amino acids.